This is a list of T cell receptor beta chains from one sample in a study of post-analysis software for immune sequencing data. One entry per CDR3 protein, called by TCRdb with MiXCR from the PCR reads. The data hold roughly 400,000 distinct CDR3 sequences, with over 30% observed a single time. The material sequenced was blood. These TCRs come from a girl aged 2 to 9 with multiple sclerosis. The CDR3 runs from the conserved cysteine through the conserved F or W. The D gene is left open where the match is weak. Not all rows give a size; the values are once, few, many and, for expanded clones, a class.

D gene,clone size,V gene,J gene,CDR3 protein,CDR3 DNA
.,.,TRBV6-4,TRBJ1-6,CASSELGRLSPLHF,TGTGCCAGCAGTGAACTGGGGCGGCTATCACCCCTCCACTTT
.,many,TRBV7-2,TRBJ2-5,CASSFSGEETQYF,TGTGCCAGCAGCTTTTCAGGGGAAGAGACCCAGTACTTC
.,.,TRBV12-3/TRBV12-4,TRBJ2-1,CASSSQELNEQFF,TGTGCCAGCAGTTCACAGGAGCTCAATGAGCAGTTCTTC
TRBD1,.,TRBV20-1,TRBJ2-7,CSASEDRGAYEQYF,TGCAGTGCTAGTGAGGACAGGGGCGCCTACGAGCAGTACTTC
.,.,TRBV29-1,TRBJ2-1,CSVDPPGIGGQGEQFF,TGCAGCGTTGACCCCCCGGGGATTGGCGGGCAGGGTGAGCAGTTCTTC
.,few,TRBV5-1,TRBJ2-5,CASSFRTVQETQYF,TGCGCCAGCAGCTTCCGGACAGTCCAAGAGACCCAGTACTTC
.,.,TRBV11-2,TRBJ2-6,CASSLDRVGASGANVLTF,TGTGCCAGCAGCTTAGACCGCGTGGGGGCCTCTGGGGCCAACGTCCTGACTTTC
.,few,TRBV29-1,TRBJ2-7,CSATDSATYEQYF,TGCAGCGCCACGGACAGTGCGACCTACGAGCAGTACTTC
TRBD1,few,TRBV3-1,TRBJ1-2,CASSPGTGIRGYTF,TGTGCCAGCAGCCCCGGGACAGGTATTCGTGGCTACACCTTC
TRBD2,.,TRBV27,TRBJ2-3,CASSGLAGEADTQYF,TGTGCCAGCAGTGGACTAGCGGGAGAGGCAGATACGCAGTATTTT
TRBD2,few,TRBV20-1,TRBJ2-7,CSAETSGNYEQYF,TGCAGTGCTGAGACTAGCGGCAACTACGAGCAGTACTTC
TRBD1,few,TRBV7-9,TRBJ1-2,CASSSGTEDGYTF,TGTGCCAGCAGCTCGGGGACAGAGGATGGCTACACCTTC
TRBD1,.,TRBV7-3,TRBJ1-2,CASSTQGELGYTF,TGTGCCAGCAGCACTCAGGGGGAACTTGGCTACACCTTC
.,.,TRBV11-2,TRBJ2-1,CASILPRRVGDGYNEQFF,TGTGCCAGCATCCTTCCGAGGAGAGTAGGCGACGGATATAATGAGCAGTTCTTC
.,few,TRBV27,TRBJ2-5,CASSAGAGETQYF,TGTGCCAGCAGTGCCGGGGCCGGCGAGACCCAGTACTTC
.,.,TRBV29-1,TRBJ1-2,CSVENPGPYGYTF,TGCAGCGTTGAAAACCCGGGCCCCTATGGCTACACCTTC
.,.,TRBV14,TRBJ2-3,CASSTQDRPTSTDTQYF,TGTGCCAGCAGCACTCAAGACCGACCAACTAGCACAGATACGCAGTATTTT